The 3 T cell receptor beta chains below come from one sample, sequenced in a study of Tregs in tolerant kidney transplant recipients. The table came from immunoSEQ multiplex PCR; TCRdb's copy has only in-frame clones and leaves some out. The data hold tens of thousands of clones, with roughly nine tenths observed a single time. Sequenced sample: CD8+ T cells from blood. These receptors all stem from a human donor in good health.

The chain recombines TRBV14 with TRBJ2-7; either TRBD1 or TRBD2 may supply D (5 bases each). Germline V CDR1 and CDR2: SGHDN, FVKESK. CDR3 size: 18 residues. Deletions cut 1 base from V and 3 bases from J, with 22 bases between. The CDR3 region has the DNA TGTGCCAGCAGCCAAGTTAAGGCTTTCGGGGCGGCTTTCTACGAGCAGTACTTC. It yields the protein CASSQVKAFGAAFYEQYF.

This clone was observed a single time. The rearrangement joins TRBV7-9 to TRBJ2-3; D gene uncertain. The germline V and J ends were trimmed by 7 bases and 2 bases, with 10 bases remaining between them. The CDR3 extends over 13 amino acids. Germline CDR1 reads SEHNR; CDR2 reads FQNEAQ (reference sequence). The CDR3 spells CASMRTNTDTQYF. The CDR3 coding sequence is TGTGCCAGCATGAGGACCAACACAGATACGCAGTATTTT.

This chain connects TRBV4-1 to TRBJ2-6, with D possibly matching TRBD1 (5 bases). V was clipped by 2 bases and J by 0 bases, with 14 bases between them. The CDR3 length is 18 residues. Germline CDR1 is MGHRA and CDR2 is YSYEKL. The CDR3 sequence: CASSQRQPPSSGANVLTF. CDR3 DNA sequence: TGCGCCAGCAGCCAAAGACAGCCCCCCAGCTCTGGGGCCAACGTCCTGACTTTC.